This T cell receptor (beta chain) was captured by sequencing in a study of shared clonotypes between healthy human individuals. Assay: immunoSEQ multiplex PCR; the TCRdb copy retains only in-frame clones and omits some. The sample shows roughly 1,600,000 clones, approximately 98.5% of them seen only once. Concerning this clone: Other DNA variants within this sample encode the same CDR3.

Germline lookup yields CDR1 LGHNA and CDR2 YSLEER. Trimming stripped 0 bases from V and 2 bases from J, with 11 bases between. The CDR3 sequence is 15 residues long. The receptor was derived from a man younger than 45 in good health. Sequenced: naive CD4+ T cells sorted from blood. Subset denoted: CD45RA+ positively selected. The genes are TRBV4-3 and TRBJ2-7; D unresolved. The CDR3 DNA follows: TGCGCCAGCAGCCAAGAAGGTCGAGGAACCTACGAGCAGTACTTC. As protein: CASSQEGRGTYEQYF.